This T cell receptor beta chain derives from a study of human T cells and chemical hapten exposure (TCRdb year 2021). With regard to the full study: For sensitization, 2% DPC in acetone was applied to a roughly 2 cm by roughly 2 cm area of upper inner arm skin. The libraries were sequenced as a pool, and the TCR yield per sample differed mostly because of small variations in library volumes within the pool. Alopecia areata with under or over 50% scalp involvement, alopecia totalis and alopecia universalis were represented in the patient cohort, which was mostly female. Patch tests used Finn chambers with 0.01% DPC on the upper back, scored after 6 days by International Contact Dermatitis Research Group standards. In alopecia patients, the study followed how the peripheral blood TCR repertoire changed in vivo over primary and secondary sensitization to diphenylcyclopropenone (DPC), a hapten. Around 30 alopecia patients provided blood for TCR sequencing at one to four time points (pre-sensitization, 2, 6 and 24 weeks). Patients additionally received weekly therapeutic DPC doses to the scalp throughout the roughly 25-week study period. Patient blood was sampled pre-sensitization (week 0) and at 2, 6 and about 24 weeks after DPC sensitization.

Study-wide conclusions, independent of this receptor: Because every patient had alopecia, a presumed autoimmune disease, the patients' immune response might differ from that of healthy individuals. Compared with pre-sensitization or healthy control sets, expanded TCRs formed significantly more large CDR3 similarity clusters, which is consistent with antigen-driven responses. Repeated subsampling changed both the strength of the expansion versus patch-test correlation and the threshold at which that correlation became significant. The number of TCRs above 1 in 1000 frequency did not change with DPC sensitization; there was no evidence of global repertoire structure alterations. Patch test score correlated positively with the number of PT1 expanded TCRs, reaching significance at thresholds 8, 16 and 32 but not at 4.

To prepare the library, RACE was applied. Sequencing relied on a NextSeq 500. Library preparation attached unique molecular identifiers to individual cDNA molecules for quantitative, reproducible TCR counting. For every blood RNA sample, sequencing covered both the TCR alpha and TCR beta chains. The paper's data handling went like this. A median of roughly 99,000 TCRs per sample was observed, with a range of about 20,000 to 700,000. V, J and CDR3 annotation of the TCR reads was carried out using the Decombinator software suite. To make PS versus PT1 abundance plots, every sample was subsampled to the same number of TCRs (28,000). TCRs were defined as expanded if absent before sensitization and observed at least eight times at the 2-week time point. The public sequencing data were trimmed at Q25 with fastp and processed into clonotypes with MiXCR by TCRdb, which kept only in-frame beta chains. When rows share a CDR3 protein, they turn into one entry using the most common DNA and genes. TCRdb assigned the V and J calls; the authors' analysis was not used. The sample contains 300,000 to 450,000 distinct CDR3 sequences, 4.8% of them found a single time. 2% to 2.5% of the sample is held by the ten biggest clonotypes.

This sample's time point label indicates: patch test 1, 2 weeks after DPC sensitization. This specimen's treatment or condition label, interpreted: therapeutic diphenylcyclopropenone sensitization with weekly scalp DPC. Blood at each patch-test visit was drawn before the patch test was applied. Eligible patients were aged 18 to 70, diagnosed with alopecia, deemed suitable for DPC therapy, and excluded if pregnant. Unfractionated whole blood was collected in Tempus Blood RNA tubes, and total RNA was extracted from that blood. This clonotype was observed a few times. The antigen this receptor binds is unknown. The record has no base qualities; no much larger clone is one base away. Counted from cysteine to phenylalanine, this CDR3 has 13 amino acids. Of the read, only the CDR3 DNA is kept; its 39 bases are in frame from base 1. CDR1 is given as SQVTM and CDR2 as ANQGSEA, both from the germline V gene.

This sequence was found in a woman between 50 and 59 years old with alopecia areata. Some clones in this sample may be carry-over from other donors' samples. Sequencing used whole blood, obtained in connection with sensitization to the hapten diphenylcyclopropenone (DPC). The rearranged chain carries TRBV29-1 and TRBJ2-4; the D assignment is uncertain and may be TRBD1 or TRBD2, with 5 bases supporting each. Here the CDR3 is given as CRGVALAKNIQYF. Here is the DNA: TGCAGGGGGGTAGCCCTAGCCAAAAACATTCAGTACTTC.